These T cell receptor beta chains were read from a single sample in a study of T cell repertoires in cytomegalovirus infection. TCRdb re-derived calls from the reads in MiXCR, one entry per CDR3 protein. The sample lists approximately 240,000 distinct CDR3 sequences, around 12% occurring once. The sequenced sample was PBMCs. These receptors were taken from a human donor in good health (CMV status not recorded). Some clones in this sample may be carry-over from other donors' samples. CDR3s include the opening cysteine and the closing phenylalanine or tryptophan. A D gene is named only where the DNA matches it firmly. For some rows the clone size is stated as once, few or many, or as a class when expanded; others skip it.

TRBD2,NA,TRBJ2-1,TRBV5-1,CASSGPGLAEGSEQFF,TGCGCCAGCAGCGGCCCTGGGCTAGCGGAGGGTAGTGAGCAGTTCTTC
TRBD2,NA,TRBJ2-3,TRBV6-6,CASSGLAGYGTDTQYF,TGTGCCAGCAGTGGGCTAGCGGGGTACGGCACAGATACGCAGTATTTT
NA,many,TRBJ2-3,TRBV20-1,CSAFAGPLGTDTQYF,TGCAGTGCTTTCGCGGGGCCCCTGGGCACAGATACGCAGTATTTT
NA,once,TRBJ2-1,TRBV20-1,CSAPMTGRNEQFF,TGCAGTGCTCCGATGACAGGGAGGAATGAGCAGTTCTTC
TRBD1,NA,TRBJ1-2,TRBV7-9,CASSSTRTGGLDGYTF,TGTGCCAGCAGCTCTACAAGGACAGGGGGCCTGGATGGCTACACCTTC
NA,many,TRBJ2-5,TRBV6-1,CASRAQTGLQETQYF,TGTGCCAGCAGAGCCCAGACAGGACTTCAAGAGACCCAGTACTTC
NA,few,TRBJ1-2,TRBV5-1,CASSLTSRREEGYTF,TGCGCCAGCAGCCTCACATCCCGACGGGAGGAGGGCTACACCTTC
NA,NA,TRBJ2-7,TRBV20-1,CSARSDQRIAYEQYF,TGCAGTGCTAGATCTGACCAAAGGATAGCCTACGAGCAGTACTTC
NA,many,TRBJ2-5,TRBV10-3,CAIRRDLQETQYF,TGTGCCATCAGACGGGACCTCCAAGAGACCCAGTACTTC
TRBD1,many,TRBJ2-7,TRBV7-2,CASSPGGTGEYEQYF,TGTGCCAGCAGTCCCGGGGGGACAGGGGAGTACGAGCAGTACTTC
TRBD1,NA,TRBJ2-7,TRBV20-1,CSAPSGTERYEQYF,TGCAGTGCTCCCTCCGGGACAGAGCGCTACGAGCAGTACTTC
TRBD1,medium-sized,TRBJ1-2,TRBV7-2,CASSPNPGQGAFGYTF,TGTGCCAGCAGCCCGAACCCGGGACAGGGGGCTTTTGGCTACACCTTC
NA,few,TRBJ1-1,TRBV25-1,CASRGLTTNTEAFF,TGTGCCAGCAGGGGATTGACGACGAACACTGAAGCTTTCTTT
NA,many,TRBJ2-2,TRBV7-2,CASSLAGPGNTGELFF,TGTGCCAGCAGCTTAGCCGGGCCGGGAAACACCGGGGAGCTGTTTTTT
TRBD1,NA,TRBJ1-2,TRBV11-2,CASSSYRGRNYGYTF,TGTGCCAGCAGCTCTTACAGGGGGCGCAACTATGGCTACACCTTC
TRBD1,NA,TRBJ2-1,TRBV4-3,CASSPRDRADNEQFF,TGCGCCAGCAGCCCCCGGGACAGGGCCGACAATGAGCAGTTCTTC
NA,few,TRBJ1-1,TRBV5-1,CASSLETLTEAFF,TGCGCCAGCAGCTTGGAGACCCTCACCGAAGCTTTCTTT
NA,NA,TRBJ2-7,TRBV6-2/TRBV6-3,CASTHVPSYEQYF,TGTGCCAGCACCCACGTACCCTCCTACGAGCAGTACTTC
NA,many,TRBJ1-4,TRBV6-2/TRBV6-3,CASSYSGIRDEKLFF,TGTGCCAGCAGTTACTCGGGTATCAGAGATGAAAAACTGTTTTTT
NA,many,TRBJ1-1,TRBV7-2,CASSYAPGTEAFF,TGTGCCAGCAGCTATGCCCCTGGGACTGAAGCTTTCTTT
TRBD2,few,TRBJ2-3,TRBV28,CASSFPPRTSGPSTDTQYF,TGTGCCAGCAGTTTTCCCCCCCGGACTAGCGGCCCTAGCACAGATACGCAGTATTTT
TRBD1,few,TRBJ1-1,TRBV6-1,CASNSQGANTEAFF,TGTGCCAGCAACTCACAGGGGGCGAACACTGAAGCTTTCTTT
NA,many,TRBJ2-7,TRBV7-9,CASSLAARSNEQYF,TGTGCCAGCAGCTTAGCGGCACGATCAAACGAGCAGTACTTC
NA,NA,TRBJ2-7,TRBV2,CASSEGAGPNYEQYF,TGTGCCAGCAGTGAAGGGGCAGGGCCTAACTACGAGCAGTACTTC
NA,many,TRBJ1-4,TRBV6-2/TRBV6-3,CASMGSTNEKLFF,TGTGCCAGCATGGGCTCAACTAATGAAAAACTGTTTTTT
TRBD2,many,TRBJ2-3,TRBV7-2,CASSLDRLATDTQYF,TGTGCCAGCAGCTTAGACCGACTAGCGACAGATACGCAGTATTTT
TRBD1,NA,TRBJ1-2,TRBV28,CASSFSNRQGFYF,TGTGCCAGCAGTTTCAGTAACCGACAGGGTTTTTACTTC
NA,NA,TRBJ1-5,TRBV13,CASSPKGTDVGQPQHF,TGTGCCAGCAGCCCTAAAGGGACCGATGTCGGACAGCCCCAGCATTTT
NA,many,TRBJ1-1,TRBV7-2,CASSILPENTEAFF,TGTGCCAGCAGCATCTTACCAGAGAACACTGAAGCTTTCTTT
NA,many,TRBJ2-3,TRBV12-3/TRBV12-4,CASKQDATDTQYF,TGTGCCAGCAAGCAGGACGCCACAGATACGCAGTATTTT
NA,many,TRBJ2-3,TRBV7-2,CASSLQRAQPTDTQYF,TGTGCCAGCAGCCTCCAGCGGGCACAGCCCACAGATACGCAGTATTTT
TRBD1,many,TRBJ1-2,TRBV7-2,CASSLGPPGQGHGYTF,TGTGCCAGCAGCTTAGGCCCGCCGGGACAGGGTCATGGCTACACCTTC
TRBD2,NA,TRBJ2-7,TRBV10-3,CAIMRGLAGGSRYEQYF,TGTGCCATCATGAGAGGTCTAGCGGGAGGGTCCCGTTACGAGCAGTACTTC
TRBD2,NA,TRBJ2-7,TRBV6-2/TRBV6-3,CASSRGLALKEQYF,TGTGCCAGCAGTCGAGGACTAGCCCTAAAAGAGCAGTACTTC
NA,few,TRBJ1-4,TRBV5-6,CASSPVGRVEEKLFF,TGTGCCAGCAGCCCCGTCGGCAGGGTTGAGGAAAAACTGTTTTTT
NA,many,TRBJ1-2,TRBV20-1,CSANKREHGYTF,TGCAGTGCTAATAAGAGGGAGCATGGCTACACCTTC
TRBD1,NA,TRBJ2-4,TRBV29-1,CSVWTGTIQYF,TGCAGCGTTTGGACAGGGACCATTCAGTACTTC
NA,few,TRBJ1-1,TRBV28,CASSQQGRRTEAFF,TGTGCCAGCAGCCAGCAGGGGCGTCGTACTGAAGCTTTCTTT
NA,many,TRBJ2-1,TRBV7-3,CASSSGGQSINEQFF,TGTGCCAGCAGCTCGGGAGGACAGTCGATCAATGAGCAGTTCTTC
NA,few,TRBJ1-5,TRBV7-2,CASSLEVMQPQHF,TGTGCCAGCAGCCTAGAGGTGATGCAGCCCCAGCATTTT
NA,many,TRBJ2-2,TRBV7-2,CASSLAQGRDTGELFF,TGTGCCAGCAGCTTAGCGCAGGGCAGGGACACCGGGGAGCTGTTTTTT
TRBD1,many,TRBJ1-1,TRBV7-8,CASSADRTYTEAFF,TGTGCCAGCAGCGCGGACAGGACCTACACTGAAGCTTTCTTT
TRBD1,many,TRBJ1-1,TRBV7-2,CASSLGGQGAKNTEAFF,TGTGCCAGCAGCTTAGGGGGTCAGGGGGCAAAGAACACTGAAGCTTTCTTT
NA,few,TRBJ1-3,TRBV28,CASYSDSGNTIYF,TGTGCCAGCTACTCTGACTCTGGAAACACCATATATTTT
TRBD2,NA,TRBJ2-1,TRBV20-1,CSPRSGGGSSYNEQFF,TGCAGTCCTCGCAGCGGGGGGGGAAGCTCCTACAATGAGCAGTTCTTC
NA,few,TRBJ1-2,TRBV7-6,CASSPHARGDYTF,TGTGCCAGCAGCCCCCATGCTCGAGGGGACTACACCTTC
NA,many,TRBJ2-5,TRBV7-8,CASSLQRSQETQYF,TGTGCCAGCAGCTTACAGCGGAGCCAAGAGACCCAGTACTTC
NA,few,TRBJ2-2,TRBV5-4,CASSLASGELFF,TGTGCCAGCAGCTTGGCATCGGGGGAGCTGTTTTTT
TRBD1,NA,TRBJ1-1,TRBV5-1,CTSSRDRGTTEAFF,TGCACCAGCAGCAGGGACAGGGGGACGACTGAAGCTTTCTTT
NA,few,TRBJ2-3,TRBV5-1,CASSSSGVDTQYF,TGCGCCAGCAGCTCCTCAGGGGTGGATACGCAGTATTTT
NA,many,TRBJ2-1,TRBV24-1,CATSDSGYPSQYNEQFF,TGTGCCACCAGTGATTCGGGCTACCCTTCCCAATACAATGAGCAGTTCTTC
NA,many,TRBJ2-1,TRBV7-2,CASSLNLAYNEQFF,TGTGCCAGCAGCTTAAATCTAGCCTACAATGAGCAGTTCTTC
TRBD1,NA,TRBJ1-2,TRBV7-3,CASSSIQGWNMRGYTF,TGTGCCAGCAGCTCCATACAGGGGTGGAATATGAGGGGCTACACCTTC
NA,many,TRBJ1-4,TRBV4-3,CASSQDAKEKLFF,TGCGCCAGCAGCCAAGATGCTAAGGAAAAACTGTTTTTT
NA,NA,TRBJ2-7,TRBV19,CASSTGTLYEQYF,TGTGCCAGTAGTACCGGGACGCTGTACGAGCAGTACTTC
NA,few,TRBJ2-7,TRBV2,CASSEYTGNTYEQYF,TGTGCCAGCAGTGAGTATACAGGGAATACCTACGAGCAGTACTTC
NA,NA,TRBJ1-5,TRBV28,CASSLNPGLRPQHF,TGTGCCAGCAGTTTAAATCCAGGCCTGAGGCCCCAGCATTTT
NA,many,TRBJ2-1,TRBV7-2,CASSLGKSHNEQFF,TGTGCCAGCAGCTTAGGAAAGTCCCACAATGAGCAGTTCTTC
TRBD1,few,TRBJ1-1,TRBV25-1,CASSESGGYTEAFF,TGTGCCAGCAGTGAATCAGGGGGGTACACTGAAGCTTTCTTT